This T cell receptor (beta chain) derives from a study of T cells in Graves' hyperthyroidism and ophthalmopathy. Study-wide results and limits: Among clonotypes expanded in thyroid above 0.001, most were also found in blood.

The germline V gene encodes CDR1 SNHLY and CDR2 FYNNEI. V lost 5 bases and J lost 10; bases outside the gene matches: 15. The CDR3 covers 16 residues. RNA transcripts yielded amplified TCR beta CDR3 regions. Initially, a first-round RT-PCR of the TCR CDR3 employed the HTBI primer set. TCRdb re-called the multiplex PCR reads with MiXCR, one entry per CDR3 protein. The data hold over 700,000 distinct CDR3 sequences, with 30% to 40% observed a single time. Disease duration under 2 months; hyperthyroidism patients were aged 18 to 65. Reasons for excluding patients were uncontrolled infection, other autoimmune disease, pregnancy or lactation. Diagnosing involved the use of clinical symptoms, serum thyroxine and TRAb, thyroid ultrasound and orbital computed tomography. On this clonotype itself: Antigen specificity is unknown.

The rearrangement joins TRBV2 to TRBJ2-2; 8 positions agree with TRBD2. The receptor was derived from a woman aged 40-49 years with Graves' hyperthyroidism. The sequencing sample was made of blood. CDR3 sequence: CASSTPGGVGKVELFF. The CDR3 bases are TGTGCCAGCAGTACCCCGGGGGGGGTGGGAAAGGTGGAGCTGTTTTTT.